Shown below are 15 T cell receptor beta chains from a single sample sequenced in a study of T cell responses to AZD1222 COVID-19 vaccine. Some clones are missing from TCRdb's copy, which holds only in-frame ones; the method was immunoSEQ multiplex PCR. Among more than 90,000 clones listed, approximately 84% were seen once. The sequencing used peripheral blood, collected 28 days after the second AZD1222 dose. The receptors originated from an adult who received the AZD1222 COVID-19 vaccine.

This clone appeared a few times. This chain uses TRBV23-1 with TRBJ1-2; no reliable D call. TRBV23-1 is classed as an ORF, of uncertain function. The CDR3 length is 17 residues. Deletions cut 5 bases from V and 0 bases from J, with 19 bases between. CDR3 residues: CASSCKRTDTTNYGYTF. CDR3 nucleotide sequence: TGCGCCAGCAGTTGCAAGCGGACCGATACCACTAACTATGGCTACACCTTC.

The rearrangement uses TRBV6-6 and TRBJ2-1, with unresolved D. Germline CDR1 is MNHNY and CDR2 is SVGAGI (reference sequence). V lost 2 bases, J lost 10 bases, and 3 bases lay in between. The CDR3 contains 10 residues. The CDR3 DNA is TGTGCCAGCAGTTACGAGGAGCAGTTCTTC. Protein product: CASSYEEQFF.

In this sample, this clone turned up once. The chain joins TRBV7-3 to TRBJ2-1; D possibly corresponds to TRBD2 (6 bases). From germline, CDR1 is SGHTA and CDR2 FQGTGA. The CDR3 length is 15 residues. V lost 4 bases and J lost 4, with 14 bases in between. The CDR3, as DNA: TGTGCCAGCAGCTATTCGCGCGGACTATACAATGAGCAGTTCTTC. Translated, it gives CASSYSRGLYNEQFF.

V usage is TRBV7-3 and J usage is TRBJ2-6; 8 nucleotides align to TRBD1. Trimming took 4 bases from V and 3 from J; bases not matched to a gene: 8. Germline loops: CDR1 SGHTA, CDR2 FQGTGA. The CDR3 has 17 amino acids. CDR3 protein: CASSSHGTGDGANVLTF. The CDR3 nucleotides read TGTGCCAGCAGCTCCCACGGGACAGGTGATGGGGCCAACGTCCTGACTTTC. Full variable domain (rest looked up from reference TRBV7-3 and TRBJ2-6): GAGVSQTPSNKVTEKGKYVELRCDPISGHTALYWYRQSLGQGPEFLIYFQGTGAADDSGLPNDRFFAVRPEGSVSTLKIQRTERGDSAVYLCASSSHGTGDGANVLTFGAGSRLTVL.

The V call is TRBV7-6, the J call TRBJ2-6; D is perhaps TRBD2 (6 bases). V was clipped by 4 bases and J by 0 bases, with 13 bases between them. CDR1 and CDR2 (germline): SGHVS, FNYEAQ. The CDR3 is 17 amino acids. In DNA form, the CDR3 reads TGTGCCAGCAGCTCGACGGGACTCTCCTCTGGGGCCAACGTCCTGACTTTC. Amino acids: CASSSTGLSSGANVLTF. The complete variable domain, with remaining parts taken from reference TRBV7-6 and TRBJ2-6, reads GAGVSQSPRYKVTKRGQDVALRCDPISGHVSLYWYRQALGQGPEFLTYFNYEAQQDKSGLPNDRFSAERPEGSISTLTIQRTEQRDSAMYRCASSSTGLSSGANVLTFGAGSRLTVL.

The chain carries TRBV9 and TRBJ1-2; D remains unclear. The CDR3 extends over 16 amino acids. The V end lost 3 bases, the J end lost 8 bases, and 23 bases lay between the germline ends. Germline-derived CDR1 and CDR2 are SGDLS and YYNGEE. The CDR3 spells CASSASWGLEMYGYTF. Here the CDR3 DNA reads TGTGCCAGCAGCGCGAGCTGGGGATTGGAAATGTACGGCTACACCTTC.

V usage is TRBV10-3 and J usage is TRBJ2-5, with 7 bases identical to TRBD2. The CDR3 extends over 13 amino acids. Trimming at V came to 8 bases and at J to 4 bases, leaving 7 bases not matched to a gene. Germline lookup yields CDR1 ENHRY and CDR2 SYGVKD. CDR3: CAIGGTGGETQYF. CDR3 sequence (DNA): TGTGCCATCGGGGGGACGGGAGGAGAGACCCAGTACTTC.

This sequence joins TRBV28 and TRBJ1-6, with no clear D. The ends were cut back, 3 bases at V and 4 bases at J, with 10 bases in the middle. The germline V gene has CDR1 MDHEN and CDR2 SYDVKM. CDR3 length: 15 residues. The CDR3 protein is CASSFTSGYNSPLHF. The CDR3 DNA reads as TGTGCCAGCAGTTTTACGTCGGGATATAATTCACCCCTCCACTTT.

The rearrangement uses TRBV7-9 and TRBJ2-1; no definite D call. In germline, CDR1 is SEHNR, CDR2 FQNEAQ (reference sequence). This CDR3 comprises 14 residues. Trimming removed 1 base from V and 0 bases from J, with 4 bases in between. The CDR3 spells CASSLGSSYNEQFF. In DNA form, the CDR3 reads TGTGCCAGCAGCTTAGGGAGCTCCTACAATGAGCAGTTCTTC. Filled out from reference TRBV7-9 and TRBJ2-1, the complete variable domain reads DTGVSQNPRHKITKRGQNVTFRCDPISEHNRLYWYRQTLGQGPEFLTYFQNEAQLEKSRLLSDRFSAERPKGSFSTLEIQRTEQGDSAMYLCASSLGSSYNEQFFGPGTRLTVL.

The chain is built from TRBV21-1 and TRBJ2-2; the listed D gene, TRBD1, was not tested against the DNA. TRBV21-1 is marked as a pseudogene. The CDR3 contains 16 residues. The CDR3 sequence: CASVTTGTGPTGELFF. The CDR3 region has the DNA TGTGCCAGCGTTACTACCGGGACAGGGCCCACCGGGGAGCTGTTTTTT.

The chain links TRBV24-1 to TRBJ2-1, with 11 nucleotides matching TRBD2. The CDR3 totals 13 residues. The germline V gene has CDR1 KGHDR and CDR2 SFDVKD. V dropped 5 bases and J dropped 10; count of bases not matched to a gene: 3. The CDR3 DNA is TGTGCCACCAGTGGACTAGCGGGAACCGAGCAGTTCTTC. It translates to CATSGLAGTEQFF.

This clone has just a few counts. V and J are TRBV7-3 and TRBJ2-7; a weak D match, TRBD1 (6 bases). This CDR3 comprises 15 residues. Germline V gene data show CDR1 as SGHTA and CDR2 as FQGTGA. Between the trimmed V and J ends, which lost 5 bases and 0 bases, there was a span of 14 bases. The CDR3, as DNA: TGTGCCAGCAGCCCCGGGGCAGGGGCCTCCTACGAGCAGTACTTC. This sequence encodes CASSPGAGASYEQYF.

This clone was seen a single time. The chain joins TRBV6-5 to TRBJ1-6, with D perhaps TRBD1 (6 bases). Germline V gives CDR1 MNHEY, CDR2 SVGAGI. Trimming removed 6 bases from V and 8 bases from J, with 14 bases in between. CDR3 size: 14 residues. The CDR3 here is CASSIFSGDSPLHF. CDR3 in DNA: TGTGCCAGCAGCATTTTTTCAGGGGATTCACCCCTCCACTTT.

CDR3 in DNA: TGTGCCAGCAGCTTAGGGGGACAGGCGACCTATGGCTACACCTTC. This gives the protein CASSLGGQATYGYTF. J is TRBJ1-2 and V is TRBV7-9; TRBD1 aligns across 8 bases. The V gene end was trimmed by 1 base and the J gene end by 4 bases; junction bases not matched to a gene: 5. Germline assignment: CDR1 SEHNR and CDR2 FQNEAQ (reference sequence). CDR3 length equals 15 residues.

The chain combines TRBV18 with TRBJ2-1; 13 bases match TRBD2. The CDR3 covers 15 residues. CDR1 is KGHSH and CDR2 is LQKENI in the germline V gene. V lost 3 bases, J lost 8 bases, and 4 bases stayed unmatched. This CDR3 is CASSPGLAGVYEQFF. Here the CDR3 DNA reads TGTGCCAGCTCACCCGGACTAGCGGGAGTGTATGAGCAGTTCTTC.